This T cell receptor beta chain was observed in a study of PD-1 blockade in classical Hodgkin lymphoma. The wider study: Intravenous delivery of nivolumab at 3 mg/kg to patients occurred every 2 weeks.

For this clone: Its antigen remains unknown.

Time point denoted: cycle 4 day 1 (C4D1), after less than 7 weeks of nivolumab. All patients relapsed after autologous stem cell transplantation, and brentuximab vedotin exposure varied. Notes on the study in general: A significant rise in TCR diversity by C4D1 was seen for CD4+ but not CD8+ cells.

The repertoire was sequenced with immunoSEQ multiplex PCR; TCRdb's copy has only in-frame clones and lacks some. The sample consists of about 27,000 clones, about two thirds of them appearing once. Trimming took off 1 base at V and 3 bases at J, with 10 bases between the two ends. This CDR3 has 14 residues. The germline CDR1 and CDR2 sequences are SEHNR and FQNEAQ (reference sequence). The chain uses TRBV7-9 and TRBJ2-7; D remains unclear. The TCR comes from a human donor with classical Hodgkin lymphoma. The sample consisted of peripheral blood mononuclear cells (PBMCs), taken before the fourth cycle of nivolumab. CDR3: CASSLVAASYEQYF. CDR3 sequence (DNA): TGTGCCAGCAGCTTAGTGGCAGCAAGCTACGAGCAGTACTTC.